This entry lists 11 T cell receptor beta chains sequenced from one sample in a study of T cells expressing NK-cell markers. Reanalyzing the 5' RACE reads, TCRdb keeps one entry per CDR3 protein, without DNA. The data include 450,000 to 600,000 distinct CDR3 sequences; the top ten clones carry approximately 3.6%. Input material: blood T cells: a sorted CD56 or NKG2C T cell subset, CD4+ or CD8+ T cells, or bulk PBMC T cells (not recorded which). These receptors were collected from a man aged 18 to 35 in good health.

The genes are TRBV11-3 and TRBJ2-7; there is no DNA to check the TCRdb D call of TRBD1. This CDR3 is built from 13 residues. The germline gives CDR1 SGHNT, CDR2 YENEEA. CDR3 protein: CASSGTGGGEQYF.

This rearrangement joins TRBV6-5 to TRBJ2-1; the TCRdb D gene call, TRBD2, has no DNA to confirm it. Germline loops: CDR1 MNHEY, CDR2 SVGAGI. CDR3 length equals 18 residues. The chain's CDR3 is CASSSRGGTSGSHNEQFF.

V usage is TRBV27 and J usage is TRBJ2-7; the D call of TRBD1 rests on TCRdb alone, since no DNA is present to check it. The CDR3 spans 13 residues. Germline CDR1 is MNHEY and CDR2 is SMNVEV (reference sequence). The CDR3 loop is CASSFPGGFEQYF.

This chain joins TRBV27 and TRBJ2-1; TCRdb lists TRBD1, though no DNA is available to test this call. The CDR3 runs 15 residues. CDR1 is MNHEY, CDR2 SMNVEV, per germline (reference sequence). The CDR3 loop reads CASSLERSPYAHQFF.

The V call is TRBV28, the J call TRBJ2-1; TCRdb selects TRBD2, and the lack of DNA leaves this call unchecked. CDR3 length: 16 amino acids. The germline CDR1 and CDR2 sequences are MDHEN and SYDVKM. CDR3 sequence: CASSSLFAGGYNEQFF.

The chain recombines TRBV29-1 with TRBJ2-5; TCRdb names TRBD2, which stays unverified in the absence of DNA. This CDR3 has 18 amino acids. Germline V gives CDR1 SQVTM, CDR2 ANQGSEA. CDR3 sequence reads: CSVAGLAGEKAYQETQYF.

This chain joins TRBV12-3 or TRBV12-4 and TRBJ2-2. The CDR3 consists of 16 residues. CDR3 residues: CASSLKPAANTGELFF.

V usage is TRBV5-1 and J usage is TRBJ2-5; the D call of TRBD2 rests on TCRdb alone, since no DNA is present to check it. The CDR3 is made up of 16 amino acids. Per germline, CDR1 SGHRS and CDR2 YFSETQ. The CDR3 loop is CASSSPLAGGEETQYF.

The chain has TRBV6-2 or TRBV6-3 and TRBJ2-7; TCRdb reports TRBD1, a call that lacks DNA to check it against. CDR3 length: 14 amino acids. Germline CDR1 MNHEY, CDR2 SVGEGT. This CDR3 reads CASYRDRGIGEQYF.

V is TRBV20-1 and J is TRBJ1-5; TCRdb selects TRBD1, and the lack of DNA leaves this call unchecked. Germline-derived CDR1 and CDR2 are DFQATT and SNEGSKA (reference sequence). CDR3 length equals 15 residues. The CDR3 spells CSARGQGRSNQPQHF.

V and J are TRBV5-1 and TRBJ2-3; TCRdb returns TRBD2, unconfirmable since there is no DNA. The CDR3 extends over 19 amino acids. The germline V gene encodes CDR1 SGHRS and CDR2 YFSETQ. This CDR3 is CASSSGLAGGIGDTDTQYF.